The 19 T cell receptor beta chains listed next were all sequenced from one sample in a study of cytomegalovirus exposure and HLA in healthy donors. Amplification used 60 Vbeta primers and 13 Jbeta primers. Using immunoSEQ multiplex PCR, the repertoire was profiled, and TCRdb retains in-frame clones only, with some absent. This sample carries some 80,000 clones, 78% of them seen once, and the ten largest clones take less than 2%. Sequenced: PBMCs. The receptor set was obtained from a man in his forties in good health and CMV-seronegative.

This clone was detected only a few times. The genes are TRBV6-1 and TRBJ2-2, with 8 bases that match TRBD2. Looked up from germline, CDR1 is MNHNS and CDR2 is SASEGT. The V gene end was trimmed by 4 bases and the J gene end by 7 bases; junction bases not matched to a gene: 8. The CDR3 loop spans 15 amino acids. CDR3 sequence: CASSVREGRIGELFF. The CDR3 DNA follows: TGTGCCAGCAGTGTTCGGGAGGGTCGCATCGGGGAGCTGTTTTTT.

The chain employs TRBV9 and TRBJ2-1; maybe TRBD2 (6 bases). CDR1 is SGDLS and CDR2 is YYNGEE in the germline V gene. Trimming cost V 4 bases and J 5 bases, with 16 bases left between them. The CDR3 is 15 residues long. DNA of the CDR3: TGTGCCAGCAGCCCAAAGGTTAGCGGTCACAATGAGCAGTTCTTC. Residues: CASSPKVSGHNEQFF.

V gene TRBV18 combines with J gene TRBJ1-1; D remains unclear. Trimming shortened V by 1 base and J by 1 base, and 7 bases separated the two germline ends. The CDR3 sequence is 14 residues long. Germline V gene data show CDR1 as KGHSH and CDR2 as LQKENI. In nucleotides, the CDR3 is TGTGCCAGCTCACCACTCAACGGGAACACTGAAGCTTTCTTT. It translates to CASSPLNGNTEAFF.

CDR3 sequence reads: CASSLVAGDRNTEAFF. The CDR3 DNA follows: TGCGCCAGCAGCTTGGTGGCGGGGGATCGGAACACTGAAGCTTTCTTT. The rearrangement uses TRBV5-1 and TRBJ1-1, with D possibly TRBD1 on 5 matching bases. Germline lookup yields CDR1 SGHRS and CDR2 YFSETQ. This CDR3 region has 16 residues. The V end lost 0 bases, the J end lost 1 base, and 13 bases lay between the germline ends.

The chain couples TRBV5-1 to TRBJ1-4; 10 nucleotides match TRBD1. Per the germline V gene, CDR1 is SGHRS and CDR2 is YFSETQ. The CDR3 loop spans 15 amino acids. The V and J ends lost 4 bases and 8 bases, in that order; junction bases with no gene match: 8. The CDR3 sequence: CASSPEGTGVEKLFF. The CDR3 DNA reads TGCGCCAGCAGCCCAGAAGGGACAGGGGTCGAAAAACTGTTTTTT. Full variable domain (missing parts from reference TRBV5-1 and TRBJ1-4): KAGVTQTPRYLIKTRGQQVTLSCSPISGHRSVSWYQQTPGQGLQFLFEYFSETQRNKGNFPGRFSGRQFSNSRSEMNVSTLELGDSALYLCASSPEGTGVEKLFFGSGTQLSVL.

This clone was seen only a few times. V gene TRBV7-3 combines with J gene TRBJ2-5; the D gene is possibly TRBD1 (6 bases). Trimming shortened V by 5 bases and J by 5 bases, and 12 bases separated the two germline ends. CDR1 and CDR2 from the germline V gene are SGHTA and FQGTGA. The CDR3 loop spans 13 amino acids. The CDR3 region is CASSAAGVETQYF. CDR3 nucleotides: TGTGCCAGCAGCGCAGCAGGGGTGGAGACCCAGTACTTC.

This clone was seen only a few times. The rearrangement joins TRBV5-6 to TRBJ1-2; D unclear. V was trimmed by 0 bases and J by 7 bases, leaving 16 bases between them. The CDR3 has 15 residues. Germline V gene data show CDR1 as SGHDT and CDR2 as YYEEEE. CDR3 loop: CASSLGSAGGIGYTF. DNA of the CDR3: TGTGCCAGCAGCTTGGGAAGCGCTGGCGGAATTGGCTACACCTTC.

The chain carries TRBV10-3 and TRBJ1-1; TRBD1 is a possible D gene (6 bases). Germline CDR1 reads ENHRY; CDR2 reads SYGVKD. The CDR3 runs 14 residues. Trimming stripped 10 bases from V and 3 bases from J, with 18 bases between. This CDR3 is CATATGAGYTEAFF. The CDR3 bases are TGTGCCACAGCGACAGGCGCCGGGTACACTGAAGCTTTCTTT.

This chain joins TRBV5-1 and TRBJ2-5, with TRBD2 matching 9 bases. The end of the DNA is better explained by TRBJ2-7, so the J call may be wrong. The CDR3 contains 15 residues. CDR1 is SGHRS and CDR2 is YFSETQ in the germline V gene. DNA of the CDR3: TGCGCCAGCAGCCCGTTAGCGGGAGCTCGGTACGAGCAGTACTTC. Translating gives CASSPLAGARYEQYF.

Remarks on this clone: One end of the junction does not line up with germline, which may come from a read error. The chain links TRBV10-3 to TRBJ2-6; 10 bases are shared with TRBD2. This CDR3 has 14 amino acids. The germline V gene has CDR1 ENHRY and CDR2 SYGVKD. The CDR3 protein is CAISDLAGANGLTF. The CDR3 region has the DNA TGTGCCATCAGTGACCTAGCGGGGGCCAACGGCCTGACTTTC.

The chain recombines TRBV4-2 with TRBJ2-3; 9 bases are a match to TRBD2. The CDR3 runs 14 residues. CDR1 and CDR2 (germline): LGHNA, YNFKEQ. Trimming at V came to 6 bases and at J to 0 bases, leaving 1 base not matched to a gene. The CDR3 protein is CASRGLASTDTQYF. CDR3 nucleotide sequence: TGTGCCAGCAGGGGACTAGCCAGCACAGATACGCAGTATTTT.

This clone was detected once. The chain is built from TRBV7-2 and TRBJ2-1; 9 nucleotides match TRBD2. This CDR3 contains 15 residues. V lost 5 bases to trimming and J lost 9 bases; unmatched junction nucleotides: 11. Germline V gives CDR1 SGHTA, CDR2 FQGNSA. The CDR3 region is CASSILAGLDSEQFF. CDR3 bases: TGTGCCAGCAGCATTCTAGCGGGGCTGGATAGTGAGCAGTTCTTC.

The genes are TRBV19 and TRBJ2-2; TRBD1 matches at 10 bases. Trimming took 5 bases from V and 7 from J; bases not matched to a gene: 1. Germline V lookup: CDR1 LNHDA, CDR2 SQIVND (reference sequence). There are 13 residues in the CDR3. The CDR3 sequence: CASSRDRGGELFF. CDR3 nucleotide sequence: TGTGCCAGTAGTCGGGACAGGGGCGGGGAGCTGTTTTTT.

This clone was detected only once. The chain links TRBV4-1 to TRBJ2-1, with D perhaps TRBD2 (6 bases). Between the trimmed V and J ends, which lost 2 bases and 9 bases, there was a span of 14 bases. The CDR3 spans 14 residues. CDR1 MGHRA and CDR2 YSYEKL come from the germline V gene. In nucleotides, the CDR3 is TGCGCCAGCAGCCAACCCACTGGGGGGACTGAGCAGTTCTTC. This codes for CASSQPTGGTEQFF.

The CDR3 bases are TGTGCCAGCACTTCCAGAAACACTGAAGCTTTCTTT. Amino acid sequence: CASTSRNTEAFF. The chain has TRBV6-5 and TRBJ1-1; D is uncertain. CDR1 is MNHEY and CDR2 is SVGAGI in the germline V gene. V gave up 7 bases and J gave up 2 bases, with 8 bases separating them. The CDR3 extends over 12 amino acids.

The sample holds one count of this clone. The chain links TRBV6-1 to TRBJ2-2; 7 bases align to TRBD2. The germline CDR1 and CDR2 sequences are MNHNS and SASEGT. V was pared by 1 base and J by 7 bases, with 9 bases of the junction left unmatched. This CDR3 comprises 16 residues. CDR3: CASSEGIAGAVGELFF. The CDR3 coding sequence is TGTGCCAGCAGTGAAGGTATAGCGGGCGCTGTCGGGGAGCTGTTTTTT.

The chain links TRBV5-1 to TRBJ1-2, with D perhaps matching TRBD1 (6 bases). The CDR3 has 13 amino acids. CDR1 SGHRS and CDR2 YFSETQ come from the germline V gene. Trimming cost V 4 bases and J 2 bases, with 9 bases left between them. The CDR3 sequence: CASSPTGNYGYTF. CDR3 in DNA: TGCGCCAGCAGCCCCACAGGGAACTATGGCTACACCTTC.

This clone appeared once. The chain links TRBV4-2 to TRBJ1-5; maybe TRBD1 (5 bases). The CDR3 extends over 16 amino acids. V shed 6 bases and J shed 0 bases, with 15 bases lying between them. Germline-derived CDR1 and CDR2 are LGHNA and YNFKEQ. The CDR3 loop reads CASREGHWYSNQPQHF. As DNA, the CDR3 is TGTGCCAGCAGAGAAGGACATTGGTATAGCAATCAGCCCCAGCATTTT.

This chain connects TRBV5-5 to TRBJ2-1, with unresolved D. V was pared by 3 bases and J by 0 bases, with 10 bases between. This CDR3 has 15 amino acids. The germline gives CDR1 SGHKS, CDR2 YYEKEE (reference sequence). The CDR3 loop is CASSSRSGSYNEQFF. The CDR3, as DNA: TGTGCCAGCAGCTCTCGGAGTGGCTCCTACAATGAGCAGTTCTTC.